The 30 T cell receptor beta chains presented below share a single source sample, sequenced in a study of blood T cell repertoires in COVID-19. Assay: immunoSEQ multiplex PCR; the TCRdb copy retains only in-frame clones and omits some. Of roughly 120,000 clones listed, roughly 88% were seen once; the top ten hold nearly 0.9%. Source material: peripheral blood. These receptors came from a woman between 45 and 65 years old with active or convalescent COVID-19.

This clone was found once. This chain joins TRBV3-1 (or the pseudogene TRBV3-2) and TRBJ2-7; D is possibly TRBD2 (6 bases). Germline-derived CDR1 and CDR2 are LGHDT and YNNKEL (reference sequence). This CDR3 comprises 15 residues. The V gene lost 7 bases and the J gene lost 2 bases, with 18 bases spanning the gap. CDR3 region: CASTYGTAATYEQYF. The CDR3 DNA follows: TGTGCCAGCACCTACGGGACTGCGGCTACCTACGAGCAGTACTTC.

The chain employs TRBV21-1 and TRBJ2-7; TRBD1 is taken as the D call from the table, unchecked against the DNA. TRBV21-1 is noted as a pseudogene. The CDR3 length is 12 residues. The CDR3 nucleotides read TGTGCCAGCAGCTCCGACAGGGCCGAGCAGTACTTC. Protein sequence: CASSSDRAEQYF.

The chain combines TRBV6-2 or TRBV6-3 with TRBJ2-1; D is unresolved. CDR3 size: 16 residues. Germline V gene data show CDR1 as MNHEY and CDR2 as SVGEGT. V was pared by 0 bases and J by 0 bases, with 9 bases between. CDR3 in DNA: TGTGCCAGCAGTTACTCGAGGCAGAGCTCCTACAATGAGCAGTTCTTC. It specifies CASSYSRQSSYNEQFF.

The chain combines TRBV3-1 (or the pseudogene TRBV3-2) with TRBJ2-7; TRBD1 matches at 9 bases. Trimming took 0 bases from V and 4 from J; bases not matched to a gene: 13. Germline loops: CDR1 LGHDT, CDR2 YNNKEL (reference sequence). CDR3 size: 18 residues. CDR3 sequence (DNA): TGTGCCAGCAGCCAAGATAGGCTGGCAGGACAGGGGCTTTACGAGCAGTACTTC. It encodes CASSQDRLAGQGLYEQYF.

The chain joins TRBV3-1 (or the pseudogene TRBV3-2) to TRBJ1-2; D is uncertain. The germline V and J ends were trimmed by 5 bases and 7 bases, with 17 bases remaining between them. The CDR3 is 14 residues long. Germline V gene data show CDR1 as LGHDT and CDR2 as YNNKEL (reference sequence). CDR3 loop: CASSTRGDISGYTF. The CDR3 DNA follows: TGTGCCAGCAGCACCCGGGGAGACATCTCTGGCTACACCTTC.

This sequence joins TRBV12-3 or TRBV12-4 and TRBJ2-2, with D perhaps TRBD2 (6 bases). CDR3 length: 13 residues. The V end was cut by 6 bases, the J end by 8 bases, with 13 bases between. The DNA of the CDR3 is TGTGCCAGCAGAGTTGGGGCGGGAGGGGAGCTGTTTTTT. It specifies CASRVGAGGELFF.

The rearrangement joins TRBV4-1 to TRBJ2-7; 9 nucleotides match TRBD2. CDR1 and CDR2 (germline): MGHRA, YSYEKL. CDR3 size: 17 residues. With V trimmed by 4 bases and J by 0 bases, 10 bases remained unmatched. CDR3 residues: CASSPTSLAGSSYEQYF. CDR3 DNA: TGCGCCAGCAGCCCAACTAGCCTAGCGGGAAGCTCCTACGAGCAGTACTTC.

J is TRBJ2-7 and V is TRBV9; 7 bases map to TRBD2. CDR1 and CDR2 (germline): SGDLS, YYNGEE. V shed 3 bases and J 0 bases; nucleotides not matched to a gene: 6. The CDR3 is 15 amino acids. CDR3 bases: TGTGCCAGCAGCGGTGGGGGACTACCCTCCTACGAGCAGTACTTC. Its translation is CASSGGGLPSYEQYF.

This chain connects TRBV6-5 to TRBJ1-1; D is ambiguous. V was clipped by 9 bases and J by 5 bases, with 16 bases between them. Germline V gene lookup returns CDR1 MNHEY and CDR2 SVGAGI. The CDR3 sequence is 13 residues long. CDR3 sequence: CASSTEDGTEAFF. The DNA for the CDR3 is TGTGCCAGTTCGACTGAGGATGGGACTGAAGCTTTCTTT.

The J gene is TRBJ2-5, the V gene TRBV18, with TRBD2 identical over 10 bases. The CDR3 consists of 17 residues. V lost 3 bases, J lost 1 base, and 8 bases stayed unmatched. CDR1 is KGHSH and CDR2 is LQKENI in the germline V gene. CDR3 nucleotide sequence: TGTGCCAGCTCACCCCTCTTTACTAGCGGGACCCAAGAGACCCAGTACTTC. Translated: CASSPLFTSGTQETQYF.

The J gene is TRBJ2-3, the V gene TRBV19, with TRBD2 matching 8 bases. CDR3 length: 16 amino acids. The V gene end was trimmed by 5 bases and the J gene end by 4 bases; junction bases not matched to a gene: 11. CDR1 is LNHDA, CDR2 SQIVND, per germline (reference sequence). The CDR3: CASSSPGLGQPDTQYF. In DNA form, the CDR3 reads TGTGCCAGTAGTTCCCCGGGACTAGGACAGCCAGATACGCAGTATTTT.

The chain uses TRBV10-3 and TRBJ2-7, with D tentatively TRBD2 (5 bases). CDR3 length: 14 amino acids. V was pared by 2 bases and J by 0 bases, with 8 bases between. The germline CDR1 and CDR2 sequences are ENHRY and SYGVKD. The CDR3 protein is CAISEGLASYEQYF. CDR3 bases: TGTGCCATCAGTGAGGGGCTAGCCTCCTACGAGCAGTACTTC.

The chain links TRBV30 to TRBJ2-3; D perhaps matches TRBD2 (6 bases). The CDR3 loop spans 18 amino acids. Germline CDR1 and CDR2: GTSNPN and SVGIG (reference sequence). Trimming shortened V by 4 bases and J by 2 bases, and 25 bases separated the two germline ends. Here the CDR3 reads CAWNGAGERGTYTDTQYF. CDR3 coding DNA: TGTGCCTGGAACGGGGCAGGAGAACGCGGGACGTACACAGATACGCAGTATTTT.

The rearrangement joins TRBV19 to TRBJ2-7; 10 bases map to TRBD2. Trimming removed 3 bases from V and 2 bases from J; junction bases left unmatched: 4. CDR1 and CDR2 from the germline V gene are LNHDA and SQIVND (reference sequence). The CDR3 totals 15 residues. CDR3 nucleotides: TGTGCCAGTAGTATGTCAGCGGGAGGGCCCTACGAGCAGTACTTC. Its protein product is CASSMSAGGPYEQYF.

The chain uses TRBV9 and TRBJ1-1; 7 bases are a match to TRBD1. Germline loops: CDR1 SGDLS, CDR2 YYNGEE. The V and J ends lost 3 bases and 0 bases, in that order; junction bases with no gene match: 8. CDR3 length equals 16 residues. CDR3 amino acids: CASSAQTGSMNTEAFF. For the CDR3, the DNA is TGTGCCAGCAGCGCACAGACAGGGAGCATGAACACTGAAGCTTTCTTT.

V gene TRBV18 combines with J gene TRBJ2-2; 8 positions agree with TRBD2. Losses at the gene ends were 0 bases for V and 5 bases for J; bases not matched to a gene: 5. CDR1 is KGHSH and CDR2 is LQKENI in the germline V gene. This CDR3 has 16 amino acids. In DNA form, the CDR3 reads TGTGCCAGCTCACCACCTGGTAGCGGGACGACCGGGGAGCTGTTTTTT. Translation: CASSPPGSGTTGELFF.

This chain connects TRBV4-2 to TRBJ2-7; no firm D call. CDR1 is LGHNA and CDR2 is YNFKEQ in the germline V gene. V lost 4 bases and J 0 bases, leaving 7 bases between the germline ends. The CDR3 is 13 amino acids. The CDR3 nucleotides read TGTGCCAGCAGCCGAGGCAGCTCCTACGAGCAGTACTTC. Amino acids: CASSRGSSYEQYF.

The V call is TRBV5-4, the J call TRBJ2-1; 8 bases map to TRBD2. After removal of 1 base from V and 4 bases from J, the junction contained 4 bases not matched to a gene. CDR3 length: 15 residues. CDR1 is SGHNT, CDR2 YYREEE, per germline (reference sequence). The DNA for the CDR3 is TGTGCCAGCAGCTTGAGTAGCGGGACATACAATGAGCAGTTCTTC. This codes for CASSLSSGTYNEQFF.

The chain employs TRBV7-8 and TRBJ2-7; 12 bases line up with TRBD2. This CDR3 has 15 residues. The trim removed 5 bases at V and 0 bases at J, leaving 2 bases unmatched. From germline, CDR1 is SGHVS and CDR2 FQNEAQ. The chain's CDR3 is CASSRTSGTSYEQYF. The CDR3 bases are TGTGCCAGCAGCCGGACTAGCGGGACCTCCTACGAGCAGTACTTC.

This chain uses TRBV6-6 with TRBJ2-1, with D tentatively TRBD2 (6 bases). CDR1 MNHNY and CDR2 SVGAGI come from the germline V gene (reference sequence). The CDR3 contains 18 residues. V lost 5 bases and J 0 bases, leaving 20 bases between the germline ends. The CDR3 DNA follows: TGTGCCAGCAGTCCTATCGGGGCGGGAACCGCCTCCTACAATGAGCAGTTCTTC. Amino acids: CASSPIGAGTASYNEQFF.

The chain uses TRBV27 and TRBJ2-5; 12 positions agree with TRBD2. V lost 6 bases and J lost 4; bases outside the gene matches: 3. The germline gives CDR1 MNHEY, CDR2 SMNVEV (reference sequence). The CDR3 length is 14 residues. The CDR3 here is CASRILAGGETQYF. The CDR3 coding sequence is TGTGCCAGCAGAATACTAGCGGGAGGAGAGACCCAGTACTTC.

The V gene is TRBV6-5, the J gene TRBJ2-3, with a possible D match to TRBD2 (5 bases). This CDR3 is 13 amino acids long. V was cut by 7 bases and J by 2 bases, with 10 bases left in between. Germline values: CDR1 MNHEY, CDR2 SVGAGI. Here the CDR3 reads CASKEAITDTQYF. In DNA form, the CDR3 reads TGTGCCAGCAAGGAGGCGATCACAGATACGCAGTATTTT.

This clone appeared once. This chain uses TRBV7-8 with TRBJ1-3; D gene ambiguous. From germline, CDR1 is SGHVS and CDR2 FQNEAQ. Trimming stripped 5 bases from V and 0 bases from J, with 17 bases between. The CDR3 has 17 amino acids. The CDR3 DNA reads as TGTGCCAGCAGCCTAGAGTTTAGATCTAGCTCTGGAAACACCATATATTTT. This codes for CASSLEFRSSSGNTIYF. Using reference TRBV7-8 and TRBJ1-3 for the parts outside the CDR3, the full variable domain is GAGVSQSPRYKVAKRGQDVALRCDPISGHVSLFWYQQALGQGPEFLTYFQNEAQLDKSGLPSDRFFAERPEGSVSTLKIQRTQQEDSAVYLCASSLEFRSSSGNTIYFGEGSWLTVV.

V and J are TRBV29-1 and TRBJ2-6; tentative D call: TRBD2 (5 bases). Trimming shortened V by 0 bases and J by 0 bases, and 9 bases separated the two germline ends. There are 16 residues in the CDR3. Germline assignment: CDR1 SQVTM and CDR2 ANQGSEA. Here the CDR3 reads CSVEDPGDSGANVLTF. In DNA, the CDR3 is TGCAGCGTTGAAGACCCCGGGGACTCTGGGGCCAACGTCCTGACTTTC.

The gene calls are TRBV19 and TRBJ2-7, with D maybe TRBD1 (5 bases). Per the germline V gene, CDR1 is LNHDA and CDR2 is SQIVND (reference sequence). With 3 bases removed from V and 4 bases from J, the gap between germline ends came to 22 bases. There are 17 residues in the CDR3. In nucleotides, the CDR3 is TGTGCCAGTAGTATCGGGCAGGGTGTGGGTCGACTTTACGAGCAGTACTTC. Translating gives CASSIGQGVGRLYEQYF.

This clone was recorded once. The CDR3 region has the DNA TGTGCCAGCAGTTTTCAGGGGGGAACCAAAAACATTCAGTACTTC. It is translated as CASSFQGGTKNIQYF. The chain is built from TRBV27 and TRBJ2-4, with a possible D match to TRBD1 (7 bases). There are 15 residues in the CDR3. The germline V and J ends were trimmed by 3 bases and 2 bases, with 11 bases remaining between them. CDR1 and CDR2 (germline): MNHEY, SMNVEV (reference sequence).

The sample holds a few counts of this clone. This sequence joins TRBV5-6 and TRBJ1-5; TRBD1 might be the D (6 bases). This CDR3 spans 17 amino acids. Germline CDR1 SGHDT, CDR2 YYEEEE. Trimming cost V 3 bases and J 4 bases, with 20 bases left between them. The CDR3 bases are TGTGCCAGCAGCTGGGGGGGCTGGAGGCAGAGGAATCAGCCCCAGCATTTT. Protein: CASSWGGWRQRNQPQHF. The full variable domain, rest sourced from reference TRBV5-6 and TRBJ1-5, is DAGVTQSPTHLIKTRGQQVTLRCSPKSGHDTVSWYQQALGQGPQFIFQYYEEEERQRGNFPDRFSGHQFPNYSSELNVNALLLGDSALYLCASSWGGWRQRNQPQHFGDGTRLSIL.

This chain connects TRBV7-2 to TRBJ2-1, with 10 bases aligning to TRBD2. Trimming removed 4 bases from V and 7 bases from J; junction bases left unmatched: 1. Germline V lookup: CDR1 SGHTA, CDR2 FQGNSA. The CDR3 loop spans 13 amino acids. Here the CDR3 reads CASSWGLANEQFF. In DNA, the CDR3 is TGTGCCAGCAGCTGGGGACTAGCGAATGAGCAGTTCTTC.

This clone was observed a few times. The genes are TRBV27 and TRBJ2-7; a possible D gene is TRBD1 (6 bases). Per the germline V gene, CDR1 is MNHEY and CDR2 is SMNVEV (reference sequence). V was shortened by 2 bases and J by 6 bases, with 14 bases between the two germline ends. The CDR3 is 14 residues long. CDR3 protein: CASSLRGSRAEQYF. CDR3 DNA sequence: TGTGCCAGCAGTTTAAGGGGGAGTAGGGCCGAGCAGTACTTC.

This chain uses TRBV28 with TRBJ1-1; TRBD1 aligns across 9 bases. J was trimmed by 5 bases and V by 5 bases; bases with no gene match: 9. The CDR3 consists of 15 residues. The V gene's germline CDR1 is MDHEN and CDR2 SYDVKM. The CDR3 DNA follows: TGTGCCAGCAGTGCCCCCGGGACAGGGTTGACTGAAGCTTTCTTT. Encoded protein: CASSAPGTGLTEAFF.